A single sample is the source of the 10 T cell receptor beta chains below, sequenced in a study of T cell responses to AZD1222 COVID-19 vaccine. The protocol was immunoSEQ multiplex PCR, while the TCRdb copy is restricted to in-frame clones and leaves out a portion. The profile shows 90,000 to 120,000 clones, about 90% of them singletons. This material consisted of peripheral blood, taken on day 0 of AZD1222 vaccination. The receptors derive from an adult in good health.

The CDR3 loop reads CASSTDRANYGYTF. The CDR3 DNA follows: TGTGCCAGCAGCACCGACAGGGCGAACTATGGCTACACCTTC. The V call is TRBV7-2, the J call TRBJ1-2, with TRBD1 identical over 7 bases. Looked up from germline, CDR1 is SGHTA and CDR2 is FQGNSA. The trim removed 5 bases at V and 2 bases at J, leaving 5 bases unmatched. The CDR3 has 14 amino acids.

The genes are TRBV5-1 and TRBJ2-5; D is perhaps TRBD1 or TRBD2 (5 bases each). This CDR3 spans 15 amino acids. CDR1 and CDR2 (germline): SGHRS, YFSETQ. Between the trimmed V and J ends, which lost 0 bases and 4 bases, there was a span of 13 bases. The CDR3: CASSLDSSGGETQYF. In nucleotides, the CDR3 is TGCGCCAGCAGCTTGGACTCTTCTGGGGGAGAGACCCAGTACTTC.

Turning to this clone: Within the sample, other DNA sequences also encode this same CDR3. The gene calls are TRBV19 and TRBJ1-5; perhaps TRBD1 as D (6 bases). The V end was cut by 9 bases, the J end by 5 bases, with 14 bases between. The CDR3 covers 13 residues. Germline V gene data show CDR1 as LNHDA and CDR2 as SQIVND (reference sequence). The CDR3 sequence: CASTDRTYQPQHF. CDR3 nucleotide sequence: TGTGCCAGCACCGACAGGACATATCAGCCCCAGCATTTT. Full variable domain (missing parts from reference TRBV19 and TRBJ1-5): DGGITQSPKYLFRKEGQNVTLSCEQNLNHDAMYWYRQDPGQGLRLIYYSQIVNDFQKGDIAEGYSVSREKKESFPLTVTSAQKNPTAFYLCASTDRTYQPQHFGDGTRLSIL.

The chain has TRBV11-2 and TRBJ2-1, with 7 bases lining up with TRBD1. V dropped 5 bases and J dropped 8; count of bases not matched to a gene: 15. The CDR3 consists of 16 residues. From germline, CDR1 is SGHAT and CDR2 FQNNGV. CDR3 sequence (DNA): TGTGCCAGCAGCCTAAAGACAGGGTCGGATGTCGATGAGCAGTTCTTC. Encoded protein: CASSLKTGSDVDEQFF.

This clone was counted once. The CDR3 nucleotides read TGTGCCAGCAGTTTATTGGGTAGCACTGAAGCTTTCTTT. Translating gives CASSLLGSTEAFF. This chain connects TRBV12-3 or TRBV12-4 to TRBJ1-1; no reliable D call. The CDR3 extends over 13 amino acids. Trimming pared 2 bases from V and 4 bases from J, leaving 8 bases between.

The rearrangement uses TRBV6-5 and TRBJ1-1; possible D gene TRBD1, 5 bases. The germline CDR1 and CDR2 sequences are MNHEY and SVGAGI. Trimming removed 6 bases at V and 5 bases at J, with 16 bases between. This CDR3 is 14 amino acids long. The CDR3 coding sequence is TGTGCCAGCAGCATGAGCAGGGATAGGACTGAAGCTTTCTTT. This codes for CASSMSRDRTEAFF.

The J gene is TRBJ2-3, the V gene TRBV28, with no clear D. Germline values: CDR1 MDHEN, CDR2 SYDVKM. The CDR3 covers 11 residues. Trimming left V 6 bases short and J 6 bases short, with 7 bases between. The CDR3 protein is CASSAPDTQYF. The CDR3 bases are TGTGCCAGCAGCGCCCCGGATACGCAGTATTTT.

The chain carries TRBV7-2 and TRBJ1-5; 8 bases agree with TRBD1. The CDR3 sequence is 14 residues long. In germline, CDR1 is SGHTA, CDR2 FQGNSA. V dropped 5 bases and J dropped 4; count of bases not matched to a gene: 4. The CDR3 here is CASSQDRVNQPQHF. DNA of the CDR3: TGTGCCAGCAGCCAGGACAGGGTGAATCAGCCCCAGCATTTT.

The chain joins TRBV11-1 to TRBJ2-7; 8 bases map to TRBD1. The CDR3 spans 16 residues. CDR1 is SGHAT and CDR2 is FQDESV in the germline V gene (reference sequence). V shed 1 base, J shed 6 bases, and the junction held 11 bases outside the gene matches. The CDR3 sequence: CASSLVLQGESGEQYF. Here the CDR3 DNA reads TGTGCCAGCAGCTTAGTCCTACAGGGGGAGTCAGGCGAGCAGTACTTC.

J is TRBJ2-1 and V is TRBV5-4; 10 positions match TRBD1. This CDR3 region has 16 residues. Losses at the gene ends were 0 bases for V and 7 bases for J; bases not matched to a gene: 7. Germline values: CDR1 SGHNT, CDR2 YYREEE (reference sequence). The CDR3 loop is CASSLGGTGARNEQFF. CDR3 nucleotide sequence: TGTGCCAGCAGCTTGGGGGGGACAGGGGCTAGAAATGAGCAGTTCTTC.